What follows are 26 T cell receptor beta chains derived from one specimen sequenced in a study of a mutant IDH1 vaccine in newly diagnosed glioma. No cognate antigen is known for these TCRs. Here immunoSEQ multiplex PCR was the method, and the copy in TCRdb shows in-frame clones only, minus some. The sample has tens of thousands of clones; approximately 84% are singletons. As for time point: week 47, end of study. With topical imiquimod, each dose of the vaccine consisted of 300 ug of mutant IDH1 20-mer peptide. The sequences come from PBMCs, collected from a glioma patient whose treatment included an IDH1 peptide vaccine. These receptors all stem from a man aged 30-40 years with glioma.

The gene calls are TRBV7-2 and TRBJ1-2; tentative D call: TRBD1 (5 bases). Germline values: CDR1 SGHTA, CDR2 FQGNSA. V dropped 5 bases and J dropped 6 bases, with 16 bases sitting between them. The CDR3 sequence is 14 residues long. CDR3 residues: CASSLPRGYDGYTF. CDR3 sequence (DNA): TGTGCCAGCAGCCTGCCTCGGGGCTACGATGGCTACACCTTC.

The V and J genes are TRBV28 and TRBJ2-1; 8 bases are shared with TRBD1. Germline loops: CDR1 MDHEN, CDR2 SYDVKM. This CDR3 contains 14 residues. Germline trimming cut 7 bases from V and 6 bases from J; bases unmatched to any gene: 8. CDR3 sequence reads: CASNLDRGGNEQFF. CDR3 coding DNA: TGTGCCAGCAACCTAGACAGGGGAGGCAATGAGCAGTTCTTC. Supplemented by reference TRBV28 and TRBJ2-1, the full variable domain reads DVKVTQSSRYLVKRTGEKVFLECVQDMDHENMFWYRQDPGLGLRLIYFSYDVKMKEKGDIPEGYSVSREKKERFSLILESASTNQTSMYLCASNLDRGGNEQFFGPGTRLTVL.

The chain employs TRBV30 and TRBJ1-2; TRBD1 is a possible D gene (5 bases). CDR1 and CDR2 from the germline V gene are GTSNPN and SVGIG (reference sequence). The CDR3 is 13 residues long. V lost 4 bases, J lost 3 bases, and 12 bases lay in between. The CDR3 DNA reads TGTGCCTGGACCCCAGGGATGGACTATGGCTACACCTTC. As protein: CAWTPGMDYGYTF.

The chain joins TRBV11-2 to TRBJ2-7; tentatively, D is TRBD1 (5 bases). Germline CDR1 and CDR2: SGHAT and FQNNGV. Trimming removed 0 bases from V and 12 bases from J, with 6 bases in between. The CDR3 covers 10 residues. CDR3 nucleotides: TGTGCCAGCAGCTTAGAGGGGCTGTACTTC. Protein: CASSLEGLYF.

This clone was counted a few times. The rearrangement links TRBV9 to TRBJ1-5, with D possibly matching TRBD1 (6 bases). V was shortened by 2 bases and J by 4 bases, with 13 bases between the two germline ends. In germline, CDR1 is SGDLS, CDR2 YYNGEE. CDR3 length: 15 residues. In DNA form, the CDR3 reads TGTGCCAGCAGCGTCCATGAGGGGGGTAATCAGCCCCAGCATTTT. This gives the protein CASSVHEGGNQPQHF.

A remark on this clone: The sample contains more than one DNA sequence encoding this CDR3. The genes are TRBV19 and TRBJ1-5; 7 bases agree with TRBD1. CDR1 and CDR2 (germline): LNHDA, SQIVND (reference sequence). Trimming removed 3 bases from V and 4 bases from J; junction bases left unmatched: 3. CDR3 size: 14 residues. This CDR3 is CASSIRDSNQPQHF. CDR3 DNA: TGTGCCAGTAGTATTCGGGACAGTAATCAGCCCCAGCATTTT.

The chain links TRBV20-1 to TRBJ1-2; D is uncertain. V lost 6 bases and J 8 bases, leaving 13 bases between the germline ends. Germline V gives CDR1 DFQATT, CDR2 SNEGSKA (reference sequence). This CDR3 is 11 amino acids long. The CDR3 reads CSAQAVLGYTF. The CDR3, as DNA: TGCAGTGCGCAGGCCGTTCTCGGCTACACCTTC.

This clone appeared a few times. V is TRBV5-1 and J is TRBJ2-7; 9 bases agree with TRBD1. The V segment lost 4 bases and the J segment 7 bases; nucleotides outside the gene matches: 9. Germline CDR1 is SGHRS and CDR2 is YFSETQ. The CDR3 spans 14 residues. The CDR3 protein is CASSPGTGSWEQYF. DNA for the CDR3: TGCGCCAGCAGCCCCGGGACAGGGTCTTGGGAGCAGTACTTC.

CDR3 sequence reads: CASSLAGGRNTGELFF. The CDR3 DNA follows: TGCGCCAGCAGCTTGGCCGGGGGGAGGAACACCGGGGAGCTGTTTTTT. This chain links TRBV5-1 with TRBJ2-2, with 7 bases fitting TRBD2. V gave up 0 bases and J gave up 1 base; unmatched junction bases: 3. Germline V lookup: CDR1 SGHRS, CDR2 YFSETQ. The CDR3 consists of 16 residues.

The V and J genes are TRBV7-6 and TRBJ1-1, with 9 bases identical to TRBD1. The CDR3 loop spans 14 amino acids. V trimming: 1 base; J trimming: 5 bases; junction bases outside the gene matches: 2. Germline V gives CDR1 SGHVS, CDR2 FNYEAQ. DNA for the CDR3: TGTGCCAGCAGCTTAGACAGGGGGCCTACTGAAGCTTTCTTT. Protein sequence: CASSLDRGPTEAFF.

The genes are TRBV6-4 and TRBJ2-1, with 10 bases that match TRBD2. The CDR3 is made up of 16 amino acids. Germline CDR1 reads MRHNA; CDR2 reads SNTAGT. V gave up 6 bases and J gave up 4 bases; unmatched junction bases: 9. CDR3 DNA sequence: TGTGCCAGCAGCACCCGGTCTAGCGGGGGATACAATGAGCAGTTCTTC. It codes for CASSTRSSGGYNEQFF.

This CDR3 is CASSLWGGETQYF. Here the CDR3 DNA reads TGTGCCAGCAGTTTATGGGGTGGGGAGACCCAGTACTTC. This chain connects TRBV27 to TRBJ2-5; the D is unclear. The CDR3 sequence is 13 residues long. Germline-derived CDR1 and CDR2 are MNHEY and SMNVEV (reference sequence). The germline V and J ends were trimmed by 1 base and 5 bases, with 8 bases remaining between them.

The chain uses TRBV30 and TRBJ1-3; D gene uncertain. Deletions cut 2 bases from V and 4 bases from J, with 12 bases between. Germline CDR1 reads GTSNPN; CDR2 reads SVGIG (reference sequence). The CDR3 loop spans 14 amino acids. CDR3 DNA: TGTGCCTGGAGTAGGGCCGGCAGAGGAAACACCATATATTTT. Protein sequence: CAWSRAGRGNTIYF.

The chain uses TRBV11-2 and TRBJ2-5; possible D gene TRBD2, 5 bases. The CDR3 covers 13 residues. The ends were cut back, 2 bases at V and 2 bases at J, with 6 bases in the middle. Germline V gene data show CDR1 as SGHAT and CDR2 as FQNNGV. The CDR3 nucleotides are TGTGCCAGCAGCTTAAGGAGGCAAGAGACCCAGTACTTC. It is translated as CASSLRRQETQYF.

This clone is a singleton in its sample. The CDR3 reads CAWRQGFQETQYF. CDR3 DNA: TGTGCCTGGCGACAGGGTTTCCAAGAGACCCAGTACTTC. The V and J genes are TRBV30 and TRBJ2-5; TRBD1 agrees at 7 bases. The CDR3 runs 13 residues. With 5 bases clipped from V and 1 base from J, the junction kept 4 bases outside the gene matches. From germline, CDR1 is GTSNPN and CDR2 SVGIG (reference sequence).

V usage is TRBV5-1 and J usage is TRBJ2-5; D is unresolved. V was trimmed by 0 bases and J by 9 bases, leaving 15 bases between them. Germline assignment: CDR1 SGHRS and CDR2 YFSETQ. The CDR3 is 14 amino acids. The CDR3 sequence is CASSLERHRAAQYF. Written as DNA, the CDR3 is TGCGCCAGCAGCTTGGAACGGCACCGCGCGGCCCAGTACTTC.

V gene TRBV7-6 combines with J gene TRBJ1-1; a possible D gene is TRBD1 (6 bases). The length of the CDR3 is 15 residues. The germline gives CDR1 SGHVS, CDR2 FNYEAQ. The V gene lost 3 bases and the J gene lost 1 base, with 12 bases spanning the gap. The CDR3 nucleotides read TGTGCCAGCAGCTTGGGGGCAGGGGAGAACACTGAAGCTTTCTTT. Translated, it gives CASSLGAGENTEAFF.

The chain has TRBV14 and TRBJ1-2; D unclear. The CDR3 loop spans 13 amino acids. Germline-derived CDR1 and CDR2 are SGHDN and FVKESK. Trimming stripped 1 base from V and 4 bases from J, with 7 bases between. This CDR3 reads CASSQGTVYGYTF. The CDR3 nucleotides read TGTGCCAGCAGCCAAGGGACGGTCTATGGCTACACCTTC.

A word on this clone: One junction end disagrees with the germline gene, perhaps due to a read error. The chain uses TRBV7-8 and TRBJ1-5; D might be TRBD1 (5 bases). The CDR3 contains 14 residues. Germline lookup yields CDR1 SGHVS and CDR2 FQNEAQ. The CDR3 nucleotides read TGTGCCAGCACCTTAAATCCCGGGGACGGGCCCCAGCATTTT. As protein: CASTLNPGDGPQHF.

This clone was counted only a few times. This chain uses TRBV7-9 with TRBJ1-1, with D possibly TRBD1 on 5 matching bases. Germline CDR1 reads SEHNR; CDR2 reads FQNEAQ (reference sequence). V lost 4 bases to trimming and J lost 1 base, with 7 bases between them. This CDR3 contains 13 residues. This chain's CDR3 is CASSWDENTEAFF. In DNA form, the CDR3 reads TGTGCCAGCAGCTGGGACGAGAACACTGAAGCTTTCTTT.

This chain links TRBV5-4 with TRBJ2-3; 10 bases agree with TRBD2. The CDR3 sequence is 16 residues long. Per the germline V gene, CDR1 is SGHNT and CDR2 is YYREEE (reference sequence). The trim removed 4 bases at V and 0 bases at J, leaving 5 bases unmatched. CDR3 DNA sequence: TGTGCCAGCAGCCATAGCGGGGGGCTCAGCACAGATACGCAGTATTTT. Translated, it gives CASSHSGGLSTDTQYF. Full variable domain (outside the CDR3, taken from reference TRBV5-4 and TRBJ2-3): ETGVTQSPTHLIKTRGQQVTLRCSSQSGHNTVSWYQQALGQGPQFIFQYYREEENGRGNFPPRFSGLQFPNYSSELNVNALELDDSALYLCASSHSGGLSTDTQYFGPGTRLTVL.

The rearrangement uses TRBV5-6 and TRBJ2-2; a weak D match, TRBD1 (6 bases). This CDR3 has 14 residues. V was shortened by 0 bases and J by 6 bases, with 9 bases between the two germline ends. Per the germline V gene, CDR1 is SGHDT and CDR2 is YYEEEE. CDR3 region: CASSLVRGSGELFF. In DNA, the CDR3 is TGTGCCAGCAGCTTGGTTAGGGGGTCCGGGGAGCTGTTTTTT.

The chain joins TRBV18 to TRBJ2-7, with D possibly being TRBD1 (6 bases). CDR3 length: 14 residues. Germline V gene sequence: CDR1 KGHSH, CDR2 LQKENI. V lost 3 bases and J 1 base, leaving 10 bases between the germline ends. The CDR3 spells CASSPQGRSYEQYF. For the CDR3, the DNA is TGTGCCAGCTCACCGCAGGGGAGATCCTACGAGCAGTACTTC.

Written as DNA, the CDR3 is TGTGCCACCGACACTAACTCTGGGGCCAACGTCCTGACTTTC. Its protein product is CATDTNSGANVLTF. V gene TRBV6-4 combines with J gene TRBJ2-6, with unresolved D. Germline CDR1 reads MRHNA; CDR2 reads SNTAGT. V gave up 10 bases and J gave up 0 bases, with 10 bases separating them. The CDR3 spans 14 residues.

Here the CDR3 DNA reads TGTGCCAGCAGCTTCGGTCTAGCGGACTCCTACGAGCAGTACTTC. Its protein is CASSFGLADSYEQYF. The J gene is TRBJ2-7, the V gene TRBV7-9; 7 bases are shared with TRBD2. V was clipped by 3 bases and J by 0 bases; unmatched bases: 5. This CDR3 is 15 amino acids long. The germline V gene has CDR1 SEHNR and CDR2 FQNEAQ (reference sequence).

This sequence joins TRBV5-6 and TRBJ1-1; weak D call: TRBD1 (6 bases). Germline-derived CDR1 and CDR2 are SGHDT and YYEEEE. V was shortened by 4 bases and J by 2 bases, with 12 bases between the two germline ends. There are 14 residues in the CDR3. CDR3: CASSTRGRNTEAFF. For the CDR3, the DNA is TGTGCCAGCAGCACCAGGGGTCGAAACACTGAAGCTTTCTTT.